The source of this T cell receptor beta chain is a study of blood T cell repertoires in COVID-19. Clones were read by immunoSEQ multiplex PCR, and TCRdb kept only the in-frame ones, dropping some. The sample lists some 200,000 clones, 60% to 85% seen once, with roughly 9.4% in the top ten. The CDR3 contains 16 residues. CDR1 and CDR2 (germline): SGHVS, FQNEAQ. V was shortened by 6 bases and J by 7 bases, with 22 bases between the two germline ends. This chain links TRBV7-8 with TRBJ2-4; maybe TRBD2 (7 bases). Source material: peripheral blood. This receptor was identified in a woman aged 45 to 65 with active or convalescent COVID-19. The CDR3 DNA follows: TGTGCCAGCAGTAACCCGAGGGGGAGGGCGCTGAACATTCAGTACTTC. Translation: CASSNPRGRALNIQYF.